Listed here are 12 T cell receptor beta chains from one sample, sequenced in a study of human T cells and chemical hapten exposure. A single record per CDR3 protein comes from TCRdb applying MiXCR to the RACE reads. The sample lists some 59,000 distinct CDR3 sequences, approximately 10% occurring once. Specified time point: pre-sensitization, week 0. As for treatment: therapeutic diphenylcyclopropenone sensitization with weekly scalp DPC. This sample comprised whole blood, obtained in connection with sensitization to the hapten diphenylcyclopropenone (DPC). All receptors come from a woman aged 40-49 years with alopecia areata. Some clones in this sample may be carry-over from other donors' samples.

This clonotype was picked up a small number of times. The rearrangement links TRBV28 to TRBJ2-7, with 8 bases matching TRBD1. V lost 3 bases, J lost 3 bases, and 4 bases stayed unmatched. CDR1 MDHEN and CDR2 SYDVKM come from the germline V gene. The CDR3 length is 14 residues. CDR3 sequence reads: CASSFAGTGYEQYF. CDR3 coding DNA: TGTGCCAGCAGTTTTGCGGGGACAGGCTACGAGCAGTACTTC.

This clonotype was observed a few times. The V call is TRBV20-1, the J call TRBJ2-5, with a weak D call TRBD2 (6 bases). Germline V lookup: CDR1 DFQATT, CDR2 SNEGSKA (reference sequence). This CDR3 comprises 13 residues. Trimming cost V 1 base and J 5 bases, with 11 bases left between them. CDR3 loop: CSARGRVGETQYF. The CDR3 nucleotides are TGCAGTGCTAGAGGGAGGGTCGGGGAGACCCAGTACTTC.

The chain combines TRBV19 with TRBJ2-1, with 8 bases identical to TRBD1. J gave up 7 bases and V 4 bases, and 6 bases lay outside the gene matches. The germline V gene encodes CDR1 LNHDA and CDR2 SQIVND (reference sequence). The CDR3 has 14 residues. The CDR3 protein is CASSTLDRANEQFF. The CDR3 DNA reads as TGTGCCAGTAGTACACTGGACAGGGCGAATGAGCAGTTCTTC.

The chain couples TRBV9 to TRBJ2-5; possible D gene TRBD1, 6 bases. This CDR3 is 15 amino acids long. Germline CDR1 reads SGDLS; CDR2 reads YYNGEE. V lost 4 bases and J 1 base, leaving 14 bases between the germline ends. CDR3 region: CASSRLEGGQETQYF. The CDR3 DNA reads TGTGCCAGCAGCAGGCTAGAAGGGGGCCAAGAGACCCAGTACTTC.

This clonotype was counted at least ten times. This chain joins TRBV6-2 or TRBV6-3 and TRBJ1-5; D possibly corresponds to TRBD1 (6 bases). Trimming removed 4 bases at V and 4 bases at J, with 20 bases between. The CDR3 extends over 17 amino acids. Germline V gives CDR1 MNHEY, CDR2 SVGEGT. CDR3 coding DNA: TGTGCCAGCAGTTTACAACTACTAACGGGGGCAAATCAGCCCCAGCATTTT. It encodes CASSLQLLTGANQPQHF.

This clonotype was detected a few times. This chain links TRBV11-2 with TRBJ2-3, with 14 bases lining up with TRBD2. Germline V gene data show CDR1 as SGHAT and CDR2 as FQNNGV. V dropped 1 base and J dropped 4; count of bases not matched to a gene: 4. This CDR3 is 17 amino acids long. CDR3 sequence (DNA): TGTGCCAGCAGCTTAGTCGGGACTAGCGGGAGCCCAGATACGCAGTATTTT. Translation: CASSLVGTSGSPDTQYF.

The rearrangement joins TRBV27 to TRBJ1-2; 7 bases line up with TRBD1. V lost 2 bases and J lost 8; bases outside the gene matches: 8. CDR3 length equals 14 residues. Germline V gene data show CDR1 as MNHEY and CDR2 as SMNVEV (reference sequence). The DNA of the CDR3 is TGTGCCAGCAGTTTAGCGGGACAGCCCACGGGCTACACCTTC. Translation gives CASSLAGQPTGYTF.

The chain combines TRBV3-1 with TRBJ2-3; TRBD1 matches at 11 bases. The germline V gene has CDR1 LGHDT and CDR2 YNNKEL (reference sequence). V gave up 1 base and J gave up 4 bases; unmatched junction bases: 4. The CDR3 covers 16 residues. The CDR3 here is CASSQVGQGVPDTQYF. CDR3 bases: TGTGCCAGCAGCCAAGTGGGACAGGGGGTCCCAGATACGCAGTATTTT.

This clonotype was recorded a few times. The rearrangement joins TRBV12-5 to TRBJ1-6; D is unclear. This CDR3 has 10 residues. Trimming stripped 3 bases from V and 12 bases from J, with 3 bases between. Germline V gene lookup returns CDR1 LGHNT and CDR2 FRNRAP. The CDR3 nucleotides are TGTGCTAGTGGTTTCGGACCCCTCCACTTT. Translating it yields CASGFGPLHF. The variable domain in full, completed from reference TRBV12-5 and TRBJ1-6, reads DARVTQTPRHKVTEMGQEVTMRCQPILGHNTVFWYRQTMMQGLELLAYFRNRAPLDDSGMPKDRFSAEMPDATLATLKIQPSEPRDSAVYFCASGFGPLHFGNGTRLTVT.

The CDR3 DNA reads TGTGCCAGCAGCTTAATGGGACAGGAACAAGAGACCCAGTACTTC. It encodes CASSLMGQEQETQYF. The chain joins TRBV7-9 to TRBJ2-5, with 8 positions matching TRBD1. The CDR3 runs 15 residues. CDR1 SEHNR and CDR2 FQNEAQ come from the germline V gene (reference sequence). V gave up 2 bases and J gave up 2 bases; unmatched junction bases: 4.

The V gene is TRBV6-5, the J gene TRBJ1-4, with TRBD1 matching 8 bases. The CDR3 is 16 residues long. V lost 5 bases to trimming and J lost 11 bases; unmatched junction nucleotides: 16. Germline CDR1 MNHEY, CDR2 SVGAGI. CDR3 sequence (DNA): TGTGCCAGCAGTCTTGGACAGGGTTCCGCCCTGGGGAAACTGTTTTTT. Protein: CASSLGQGSALGKLFF.

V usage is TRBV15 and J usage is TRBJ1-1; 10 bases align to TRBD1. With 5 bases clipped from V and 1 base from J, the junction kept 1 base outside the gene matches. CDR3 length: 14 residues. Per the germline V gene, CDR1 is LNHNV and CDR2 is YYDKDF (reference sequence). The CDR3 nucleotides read TGTGCCACCAGCTGGACAGGGGGGAACACTGAAGCTTTCTTT. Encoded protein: CATSWTGGNTEAFF.